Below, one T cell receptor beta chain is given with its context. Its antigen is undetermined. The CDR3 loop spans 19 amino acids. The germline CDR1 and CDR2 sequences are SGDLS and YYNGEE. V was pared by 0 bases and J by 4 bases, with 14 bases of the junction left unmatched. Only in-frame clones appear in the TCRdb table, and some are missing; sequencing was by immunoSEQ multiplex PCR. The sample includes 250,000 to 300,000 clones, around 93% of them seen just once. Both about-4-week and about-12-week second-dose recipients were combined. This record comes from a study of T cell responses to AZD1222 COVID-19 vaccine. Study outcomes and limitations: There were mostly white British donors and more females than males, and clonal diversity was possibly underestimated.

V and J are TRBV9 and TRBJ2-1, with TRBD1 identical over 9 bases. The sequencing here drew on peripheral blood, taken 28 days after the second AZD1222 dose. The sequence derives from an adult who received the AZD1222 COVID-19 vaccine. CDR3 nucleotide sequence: TGTGCCAGCAGCGTAGTCGCCCTGGGGGGACAGGGACCATACAATGAGCAGTTCTTC. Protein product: CASSVVALGGQGPYNEQFF.